The next 6 T cell receptor beta chains were all read from a single sample in a study of radiotherapy plus CTLA-4 blockade in lung cancer (dated by TCRdb to between 2017 and 2018). Receptor libraries were prepared by the immunoSEQ multiplex PCR assay. Imported from immuneACCESS, the table was reduced by TCRdb to in-frame sequences with V and J called. These copies leave out some clones; in studies compared against another copy, an unresolved V gene accounts for under half, and the cause of the remainder is not known. Across this sample there are tens of thousands of clones, with approximately 79% seen only once. About 16% of the sample rests with the top ten. Sequenced here: peripheral blood, sampled from a patient treated with radiotherapy plus ipilimumab. The receptors were gathered from a human donor with non-small cell lung cancer whose response to radiotherapy plus ipilimumab could not be evaluated. Some clones in this sample may be carry-over from other donors' samples.

J is TRBJ2-2 and V is TRBV5-1; D possibly corresponds to TRBD1 (5 bases). The CDR3 sequence is 15 residues long. The V end was cut by 4 bases, the J end by 0 bases, with 10 bases between. Germline CDR1 SGHRS, CDR2 YFSETQ. In DNA, the CDR3 is TGCGCCAGCAGCCCTGGACAACCGAACACCGGGGAGCTGTTTTTT. Encoded protein: CASSPGQPNTGELFF.

The chain is built from TRBV7-2 and TRBJ2-1; no definite D call. Germline assignment: CDR1 SGHTA and CDR2 FQGNSA. V gave up 3 bases and J gave up 2 bases, with 8 bases separating them. The CDR3 is made up of 14 amino acids. Here the CDR3 reads CASSFDITYNEQFF. The CDR3 nucleotides are TGTGCCAGCAGCTTTGACATTACCTACAATGAGCAGTTCTTC.

As to this clone: An end of the junction does not agree with germline; a read error may underlie this. This chain links TRBV15 with TRBJ2-6, with D maybe TRBD2 (6 bases). CDR3 length: 20 residues. The germline V gene has CDR1 LNHNV and CDR2 YYDKDF (reference sequence). This chain's CDR3 is CATSRSRSGDVGAGASVLTF. DNA for the CDR3: TGTGCCACCAGCAGATCGCGATCGGGAGACGTAGGCGCTGGGGCCAGCGTCCTGACTTTC.

CDR3 sequence reads: CASSIQAQETQYF. The CDR3 bases are TGTGCCAGTAGTATACAGGCCCAAGAGACCCAGTACTTC. The chain employs TRBV19 and TRBJ2-5; D gene ambiguous. V lost 2 bases to trimming and J lost 1 base, with 5 bases between them. Germline values: CDR1 LNHDA, CDR2 SQIVND (reference sequence). This CDR3 contains 13 residues.

The CDR3 sequence: CASSLNQGNYEQYF. DNA for the CDR3: TGCGCCAGCAGCTTGAATCAGGGTAACTACGAGCAGTACTTC. V is TRBV5-1 and J is TRBJ2-7, with D possibly matching TRBD1 (5 bases). V gave up 1 base and J gave up 3 bases, with 11 bases separating them. Looked up from germline, CDR1 is SGHRS and CDR2 is YFSETQ. This CDR3 contains 14 residues.

This clone occurred once. This rearrangement joins TRBV7-9 to TRBJ1-2; D is possibly TRBD1 (5 bases). Germline V gives CDR1 SEHNR, CDR2 FQNEAQ (reference sequence). Trimming removed 4 bases from V and 4 bases from J, with 16 bases in between. The CDR3 length is 15 residues. CDR3 DNA: TGTGCCAGCAGCTCAGCTAGGGGTAACATCTATGGCTACACCTTC. This codes for CASSSARGNIYGYTF.